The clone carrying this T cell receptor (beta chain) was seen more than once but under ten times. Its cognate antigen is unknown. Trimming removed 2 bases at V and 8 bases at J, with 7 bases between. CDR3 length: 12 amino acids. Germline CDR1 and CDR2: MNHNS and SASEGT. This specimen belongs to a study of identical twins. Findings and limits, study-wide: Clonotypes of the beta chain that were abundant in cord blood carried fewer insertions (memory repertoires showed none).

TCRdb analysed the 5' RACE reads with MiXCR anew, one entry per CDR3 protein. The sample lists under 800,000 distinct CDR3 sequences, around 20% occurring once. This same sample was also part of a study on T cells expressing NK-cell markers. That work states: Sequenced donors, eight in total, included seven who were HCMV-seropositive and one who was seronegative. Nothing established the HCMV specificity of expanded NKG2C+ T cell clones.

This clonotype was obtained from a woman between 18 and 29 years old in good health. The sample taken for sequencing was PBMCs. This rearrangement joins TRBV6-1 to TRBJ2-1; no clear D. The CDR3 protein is CASSELVHEQFF. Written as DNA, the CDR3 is TGTGCCAGCAGTGAATTAGTACATGAGCAGTTCTTC.